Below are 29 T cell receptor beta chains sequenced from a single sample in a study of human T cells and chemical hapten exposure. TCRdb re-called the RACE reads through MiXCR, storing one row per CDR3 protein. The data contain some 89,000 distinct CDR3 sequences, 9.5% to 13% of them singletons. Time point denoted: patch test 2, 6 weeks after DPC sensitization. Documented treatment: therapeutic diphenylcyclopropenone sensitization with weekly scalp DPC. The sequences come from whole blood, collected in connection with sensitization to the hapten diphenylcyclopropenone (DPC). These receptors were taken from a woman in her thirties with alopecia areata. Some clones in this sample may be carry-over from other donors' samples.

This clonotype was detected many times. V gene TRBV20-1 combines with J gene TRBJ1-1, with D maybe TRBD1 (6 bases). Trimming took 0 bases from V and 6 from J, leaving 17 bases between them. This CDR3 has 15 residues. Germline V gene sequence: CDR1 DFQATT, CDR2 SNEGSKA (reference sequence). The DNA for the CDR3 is TGCAGTGCTAGAGATCGGCGTAAGGGGGGCTCTGAAGCTTTCTTT. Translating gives CSARDRRKGGSEAFF.

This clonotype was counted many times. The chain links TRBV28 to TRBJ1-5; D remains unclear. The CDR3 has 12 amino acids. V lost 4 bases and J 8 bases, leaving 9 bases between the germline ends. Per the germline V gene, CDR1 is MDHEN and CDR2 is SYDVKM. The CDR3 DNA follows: TGTGCCAGCAGTTCGGCCCAAGAGCCCCAGCATTTT. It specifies CASSSAQEPQHF.

The CDR3 DNA is TGTGCCAGCAGCGTCGGGGGGCGCTCCTACAATGAGCAGTTCTTC. This encodes CASSVGGRSYNEQFF. The chain has TRBV9 and TRBJ2-1; perhaps TRBD2 as D (7 bases). The CDR3 covers 15 residues. Germline V gene data show CDR1 as SGDLS and CDR2 as YYNGEE. V was cut by 2 bases and J by 0 bases, with 9 bases left in between.

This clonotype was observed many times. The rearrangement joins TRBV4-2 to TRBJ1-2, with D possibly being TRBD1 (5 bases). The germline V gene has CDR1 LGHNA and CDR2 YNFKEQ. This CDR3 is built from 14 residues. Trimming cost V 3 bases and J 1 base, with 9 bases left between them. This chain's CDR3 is CASSQGVDNYGYTF. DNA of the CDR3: TGTGCCAGCAGCCAGGGGGTGGATAACTATGGCTACACCTTC.

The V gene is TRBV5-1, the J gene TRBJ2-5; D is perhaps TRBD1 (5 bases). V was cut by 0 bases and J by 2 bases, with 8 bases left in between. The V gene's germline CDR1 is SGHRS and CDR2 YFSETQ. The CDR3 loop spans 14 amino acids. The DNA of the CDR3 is TGCGCCAGCAGCTTGGGACAGACGCAAGAGACCCAGTACTTC. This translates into CASSLGQTQETQYF.

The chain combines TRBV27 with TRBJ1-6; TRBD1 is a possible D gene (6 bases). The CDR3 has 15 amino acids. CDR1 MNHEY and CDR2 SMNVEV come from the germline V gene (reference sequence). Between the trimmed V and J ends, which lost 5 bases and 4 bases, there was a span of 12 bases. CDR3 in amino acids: CASSIQGGYNSPLHF. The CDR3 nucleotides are TGTGCCAGCAGTATACAGGGTGGATATAATTCACCCCTCCACTTT.

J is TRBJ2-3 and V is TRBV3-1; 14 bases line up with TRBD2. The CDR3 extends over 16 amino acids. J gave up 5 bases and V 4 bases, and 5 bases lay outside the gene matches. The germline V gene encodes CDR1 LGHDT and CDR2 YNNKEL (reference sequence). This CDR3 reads CASSRRLAGGGDTQYF. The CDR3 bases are TGTGCCAGCAGCCGGAGACTAGCGGGAGGGGGAGATACGCAGTATTTT.

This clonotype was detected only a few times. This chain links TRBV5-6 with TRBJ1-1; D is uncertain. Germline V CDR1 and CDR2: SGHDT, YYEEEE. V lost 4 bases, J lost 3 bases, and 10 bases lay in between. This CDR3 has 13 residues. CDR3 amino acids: CASSRGVYTEAFF. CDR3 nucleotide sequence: TGTGCCAGCAGCCGCGGCGTTTACACTGAAGCTTTCTTT.

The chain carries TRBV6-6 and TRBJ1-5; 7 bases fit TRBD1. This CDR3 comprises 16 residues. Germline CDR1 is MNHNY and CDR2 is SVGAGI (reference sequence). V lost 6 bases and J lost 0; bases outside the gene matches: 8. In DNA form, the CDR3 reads TGTGCCAGCAGCCCCGGACAGGCAGATAGCAATCAGCCCCAGCATTTT. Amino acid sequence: CASSPGQADSNQPQHF.

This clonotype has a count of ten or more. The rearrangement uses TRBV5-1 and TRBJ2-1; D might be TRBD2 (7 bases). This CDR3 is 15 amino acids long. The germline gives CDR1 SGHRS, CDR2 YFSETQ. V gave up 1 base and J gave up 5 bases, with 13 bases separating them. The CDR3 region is CASSLLGGRDNEQFF. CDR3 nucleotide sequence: TGCGCCAGCAGCTTGCTGGGGGGGCGCGACAATGAGCAGTTCTTC.

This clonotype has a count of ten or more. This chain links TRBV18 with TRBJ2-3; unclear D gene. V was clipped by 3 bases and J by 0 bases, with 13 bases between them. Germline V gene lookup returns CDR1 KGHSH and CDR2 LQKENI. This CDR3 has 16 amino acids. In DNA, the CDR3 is TGTGCCAGCTCACCTAATTCGGCCCCAAGCACAGATACGCAGTATTTT. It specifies CASSPNSAPSTDTQYF.

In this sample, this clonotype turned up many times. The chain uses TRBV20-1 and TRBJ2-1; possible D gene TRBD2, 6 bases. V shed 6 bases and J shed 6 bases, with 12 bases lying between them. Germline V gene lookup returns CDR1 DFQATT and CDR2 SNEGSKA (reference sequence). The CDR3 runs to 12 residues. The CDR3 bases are TGCAGTGCAAAGAGACTAGTCAATGAGCAGTTCTTC. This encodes CSAKRLVNEQFF.

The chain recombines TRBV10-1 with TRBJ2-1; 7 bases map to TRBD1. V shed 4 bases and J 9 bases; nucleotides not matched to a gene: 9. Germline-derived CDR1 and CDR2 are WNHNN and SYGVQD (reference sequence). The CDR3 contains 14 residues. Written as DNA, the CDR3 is TGCGCCAGCAGTGCCTGGACAGGACAGCGTGAGCAGTTCTTC. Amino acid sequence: CASSAWTGQREQFF.

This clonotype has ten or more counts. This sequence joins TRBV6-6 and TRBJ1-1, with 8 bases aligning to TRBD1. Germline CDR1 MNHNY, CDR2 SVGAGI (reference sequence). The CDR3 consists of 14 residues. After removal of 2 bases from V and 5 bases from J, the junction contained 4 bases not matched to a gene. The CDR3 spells CASSYGQGWTEAFF. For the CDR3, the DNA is TGTGCCAGCAGTTACGGACAGGGTTGGACTGAAGCTTTCTTT.

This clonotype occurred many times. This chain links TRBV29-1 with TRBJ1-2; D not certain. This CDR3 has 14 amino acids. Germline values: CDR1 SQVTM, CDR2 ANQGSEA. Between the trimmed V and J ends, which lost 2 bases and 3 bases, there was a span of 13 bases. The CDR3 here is CSVEFVGSDYGYTF. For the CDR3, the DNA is TGCAGCGTTGAATTCGTGGGCAGCGACTATGGCTACACCTTC.

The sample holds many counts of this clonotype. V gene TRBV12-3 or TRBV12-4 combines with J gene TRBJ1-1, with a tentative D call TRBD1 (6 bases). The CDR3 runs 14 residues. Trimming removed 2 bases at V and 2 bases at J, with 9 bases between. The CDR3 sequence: CASSLWDTNTEAFF. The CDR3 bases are TGTGCCAGCAGTTTATGGGACACAAACACTGAAGCTTTCTTT.

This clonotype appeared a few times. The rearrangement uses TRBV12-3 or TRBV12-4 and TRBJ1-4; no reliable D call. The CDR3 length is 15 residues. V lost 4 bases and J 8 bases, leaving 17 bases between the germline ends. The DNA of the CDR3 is TGTGCCAGCAGTTCCCCTTTTTGGTCGGGAGAAAAACTGTTTTTT. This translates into CASSSPFWSGEKLFF.

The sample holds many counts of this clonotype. The CDR3 region is CASSDRAPSGANVLTF. CDR3 nucleotides: TGTGCCAGCAGTGACAGGGCCCCCTCTGGGGCCAACGTCCTGACTTTC. The rearrangement uses TRBV6-6 and TRBJ2-6, with 7 positions matching TRBD1. Trimming cost V 5 bases and J 0 bases; bases outside gene matches: 4. The V gene's germline CDR1 is MNHNY and CDR2 SVGAGI (reference sequence). The CDR3 spans 16 residues.

For the CDR3, the DNA is TGTGCCAGCAGCTTTGCCGGGACAGGGCCGGAGCAGTACTTC. It codes for CASSFAGTGPEQYF. The genes are TRBV7-2 and TRBJ2-7; 9 bases fit TRBD1. After removal of 3 bases from V and 7 bases from J, the junction contained 7 bases not matched to a gene. Germline loops: CDR1 SGHTA, CDR2 FQGNSA. The CDR3 spans 14 residues.

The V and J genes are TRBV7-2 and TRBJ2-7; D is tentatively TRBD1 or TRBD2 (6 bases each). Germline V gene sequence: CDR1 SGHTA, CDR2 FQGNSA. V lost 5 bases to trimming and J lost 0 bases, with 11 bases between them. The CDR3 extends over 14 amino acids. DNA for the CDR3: TGTGCCAGCAGCCCGGGGGCCCGCTCCTACGAGCAGTACTTC. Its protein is CASSPGARSYEQYF. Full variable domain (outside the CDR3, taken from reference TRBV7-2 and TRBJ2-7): GAGVSQSPSNKVTEKGKDVELRCDPISGHTALYWYRQSLGQGLEFLIYFQGNSAPDKSGLPSDRFSAERTGGSVSTLTIQRTQQEDSAVYLCASSPGARSYEQYFGPGTRLTVT.

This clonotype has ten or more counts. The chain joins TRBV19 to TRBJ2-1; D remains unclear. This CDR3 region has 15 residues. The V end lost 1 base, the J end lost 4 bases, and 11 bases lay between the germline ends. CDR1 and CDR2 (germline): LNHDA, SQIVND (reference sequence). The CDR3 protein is CASSIVAGPYNEQFF. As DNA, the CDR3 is TGTGCCAGTAGTATAGTCGCAGGTCCTTACAATGAGCAGTTCTTC. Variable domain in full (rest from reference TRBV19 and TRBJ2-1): DGGITQSPKYLFRKEGQNVTLSCEQNLNHDAMYWYRQDPGQGLRLIYYSQIVNDFQKGDIAEGYSVSREKKESFPLTVTSAQKNPTAFYLCASSIVAGPYNEQFFGPGTRLTVL.

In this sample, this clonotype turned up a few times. This CDR3 reads CASSTSGGGTEAFF. The DNA for the CDR3 is TGTGCCAGCAGCACCTCAGGGGGCGGGACTGAAGCTTTCTTT. The V gene is TRBV7-3, the J gene TRBJ1-1; 8 bases agree with TRBD1. This CDR3 spans 14 amino acids. V was pared by 5 bases and J by 5 bases, with 7 bases of the junction left unmatched. The germline gives CDR1 SGHTA, CDR2 FQGTGA. The whole variable domain, filled in from reference TRBV7-3 and TRBJ1-1, reads GAGVSQTPSNKVTEKGKYVELRCDPISGHTALYWYRQSLGQGPEFLIYFQGTGAADDSGLPNDRFFAVRPEGSVSTLKIQRTERGDSAVYLCASSTSGGGTEAFFGQGTRLTVV.

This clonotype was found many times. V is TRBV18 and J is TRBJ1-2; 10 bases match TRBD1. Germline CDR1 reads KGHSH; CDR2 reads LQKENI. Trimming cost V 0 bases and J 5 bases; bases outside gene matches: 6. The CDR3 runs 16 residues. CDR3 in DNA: TGTGCCAGCTCACCACCGGGACAGGGGAGTCCTTATGGCTACACCTTC. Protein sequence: CASSPPGQGSPYGYTF.

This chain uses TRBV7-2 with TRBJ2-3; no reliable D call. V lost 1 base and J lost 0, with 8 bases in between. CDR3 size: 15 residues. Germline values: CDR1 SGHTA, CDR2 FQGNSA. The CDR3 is CASSLEVTSTDTQYF. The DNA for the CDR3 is TGTGCCAGCAGCTTAGAGGTTACTAGCACAGATACGCAGTATTTT.

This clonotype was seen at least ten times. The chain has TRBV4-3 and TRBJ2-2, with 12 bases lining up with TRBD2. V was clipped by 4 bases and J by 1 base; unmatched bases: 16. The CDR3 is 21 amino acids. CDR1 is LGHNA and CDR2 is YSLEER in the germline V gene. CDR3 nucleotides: TGCGCCAGCAGCCCACGCCTCACCGGGCTAGCGGGAGGGAAGAACACCGGGGAGCTGTTTTTT. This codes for CASSPRLTGLAGGKNTGELFF.

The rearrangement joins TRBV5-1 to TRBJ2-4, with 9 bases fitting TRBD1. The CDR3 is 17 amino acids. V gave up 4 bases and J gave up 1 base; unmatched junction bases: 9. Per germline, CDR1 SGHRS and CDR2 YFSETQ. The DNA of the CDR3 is TGCGCCAGCAGCATAGAGGGACAGGGATCGGCCAAAAACATTCAGTACTTC. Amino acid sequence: CASSIEGQGSAKNIQYF.

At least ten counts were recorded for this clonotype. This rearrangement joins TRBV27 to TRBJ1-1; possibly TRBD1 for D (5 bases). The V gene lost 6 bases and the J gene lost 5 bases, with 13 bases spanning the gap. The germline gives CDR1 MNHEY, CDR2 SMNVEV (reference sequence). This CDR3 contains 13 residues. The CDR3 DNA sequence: TGTGCCAGCAGGAGGGGAGGACGAACTGAAGCTTTCTTT. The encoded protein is CASRRGGRTEAFF.

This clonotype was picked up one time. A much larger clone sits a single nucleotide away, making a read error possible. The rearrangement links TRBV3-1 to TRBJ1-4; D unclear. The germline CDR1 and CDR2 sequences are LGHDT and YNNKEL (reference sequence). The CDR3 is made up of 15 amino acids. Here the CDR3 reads CVSSQGRAVNEKLFF. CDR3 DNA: TGTGTCAGCAGCCAAGGACGGGCGGTTAATGAAAAACTGTTTTTT. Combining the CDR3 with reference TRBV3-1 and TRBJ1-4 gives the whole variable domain DTAVSQTPKYLVTQMGNDKSIKCEQNLGHDTMYWYKQDSKKFLKIMFSYNNKELIINETVPNRFSPKSPDKAHLNLHINSLELGDSAVYFCVSSQGRAVNEKLFFGSGTQLSVL.

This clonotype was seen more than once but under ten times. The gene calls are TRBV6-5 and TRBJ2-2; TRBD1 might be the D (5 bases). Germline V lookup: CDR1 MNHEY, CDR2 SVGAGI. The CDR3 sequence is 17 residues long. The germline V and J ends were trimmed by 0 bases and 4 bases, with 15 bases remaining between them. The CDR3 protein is CASSYSLGHQGTGELFF. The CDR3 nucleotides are TGTGCCAGCAGTTACTCTTTAGGGCATCAGGGCACCGGGGAGCTGTTTTTT.